Below are 20 T cell receptor beta chains sequenced from a single sample in a study of CD8+ T cells in alopecia areata. cDNA prepared by RNA extraction and subsequent reverse transcription served as the template for sequencing. This table comes from immunoSEQ multiplex PCR, and its TCRdb copy is limited to in-frame clones, with some not included. Of more than 200,000 clones listed, less than 80% were seen once; the top ten hold around 1.2%. Sequenced material: CD4+ T cells sorted from blood, taken at week 0. The receptors shown here come from a human donor with alopecia areata.

This clone was observed a single time. The rearrangement links TRBV13 to TRBJ2-7; TRBD2 might be the D (6 bases). Trimming left V 5 bases short and J 3 bases short, with 14 bases between. CDR3 length: 14 residues. Germline assignment: CDR1 PRHDT and CDR2 FYEKMQ (reference sequence). CDR3 sequence reads: CASSPGWGGYEQYF. CDR3 DNA sequence: TGTGCCAGCAGCCCAGGGTGGGGAGGCTACGAGCAGTACTTC.

This clone appeared a few times. V is TRBV6-5 and J is TRBJ1-6; D possibly corresponds to TRBD1 (5 bases). The V end was cut by 5 bases, the J end by 9 bases, with 11 bases between. There are 13 residues in the CDR3. Germline V gene data show CDR1 as MNHEY and CDR2 as SVGAGI. DNA for the CDR3: TGTGCCAGCAGTCGGCAAAGGGGTTCACCCCTCCACTTT. As protein: CASSRQRGSPLHF.

The chain couples TRBV15 to TRBJ1-6; D call uncertain. CDR1 and CDR2 (germline): LNHNV, YYDKDF (reference sequence). The CDR3 sequence is 13 residues long. Deletions cut 9 bases from V and 6 bases from J, with 12 bases between. The CDR3 sequence is CATGIGANSPLHF. The CDR3 region has the DNA TGTGCCACTGGGATAGGAGCTAATTCACCCCTCCACTTT.

The V and J genes are TRBV30 and TRBJ2-2; the D is unclear. The CDR3 covers 13 residues. Germline V lookup: CDR1 GTSNPN, CDR2 SVGIG (reference sequence). V gave up 1 base and J gave up 6 bases, with 9 bases separating them. In DNA form, the CDR3 reads TGTGCCTGGAGTGGACGACGGGCCGGGGAGCTGTTTTTT. Its translation: CAWSGRRAGELFF.

The chain couples TRBV7-8 to TRBJ1-5; D call uncertain. Germline V lookup: CDR1 SGHVS, CDR2 FQNEAQ. The V end lost 7 bases, the J end lost 8 bases, and 15 bases lay between the germline ends. This CDR3 has 13 residues. The CDR3 sequence: CASTRGFEEPQHF. The CDR3 DNA is TGTGCCAGCACTCGGGGTTTCGAGGAGCCCCAGCATTTT.

This rearrangement joins TRBV30 to TRBJ2-1, with D uncertain. From germline, CDR1 is GTSNPN and CDR2 SVGIG (reference sequence). The CDR3 sequence is 14 residues long. Trimming took 1 base from V and 6 from J, leaving 13 bases between them. The DNA for the CDR3 is TGTGCCTGGAGTGGGGTGGACGGACGCAATGAGCAGTTCTTC. Translated: CAWSGVDGRNEQFF.

This clone was found once. At one of its ends the junction is not consistent with the germline gene, which may arise from a read error. This chain joins TRBV7-7 and TRBJ2-5; D is perhaps TRBD2 (6 bases). The CDR3 totals 13 residues. Germline-derived CDR1 and CDR2 are SSHAT and FNYEAQ (reference sequence). CDR3 bases: TGTGCTAGCAGCCCGAACCCCCTTAGCGGCCAGAACTTC. It yields the protein CASSPNPLSGQNF.

The V call is TRBV9, the J call TRBJ2-4; no firm D call. V gave up 4 bases and J gave up 7 bases, with 9 bases separating them. CDR1 is SGDLS, CDR2 YYNGEE, per germline. The CDR3 length is 12 residues. CDR3 sequence (DNA): TGTGCCAGCAGCACCGACGGGAACATTCAGTACTTC. Amino acid sequence: CASSTDGNIQYF.

This chain uses TRBV9 with TRBJ1-2; D is perhaps TRBD1 (5 bases). Germline V gene data show CDR1 as SGDLS and CDR2 as YYNGEE. The V end lost 7 bases, the J end lost 2 bases, and 18 bases lay between the germline ends. This CDR3 spans 15 amino acids. In nucleotides, the CDR3 is TGTGCCAGCTCGACCCGGGCAGGGCAGAACTATGGCTACACCTTC. It codes for CASSTRAGQNYGYTF. Combining the CDR3 with reference TRBV9 and TRBJ1-2 gives the whole variable domain DSGVTQTPKHLITATGQRVTLRCSPRSGDLSVYWYQQSLDQGLQFLIQYYNGEERAKGNILERFSAQQFPDLHSELNLSSLELGDSALYFCASSTRAGQNYGYTFGSGTRLTVV.

The chain combines TRBV29-1 with TRBJ2-4; no clear D. Germline loops: CDR1 SQVTM, CDR2 ANQGSEA. Deletions cut 0 bases from V and 2 bases from J, with 5 bases between. The CDR3 is made up of 13 amino acids. The CDR3 nucleotides are TGCAGCGTTGAAGAGGGGTCCAAAAACATTCAGTACTTC. It specifies CSVEEGSKNIQYF.

The chain carries TRBV30 and TRBJ1-2, with D possibly being TRBD1 (5 bases). Germline CDR1 and CDR2: GTSNPN and SVGIG (reference sequence). This CDR3 comprises 14 residues. Trimming removed 3 bases from V and 4 bases from J, with 15 bases in between. The CDR3 protein is CAWRSPQGIYGYTF. DNA of the CDR3: TGTGCCTGGAGGTCCCCTCAGGGAATCTATGGCTACACCTTC.

The CDR3 reads CASSISGQGAETQYF. CDR3 in DNA: TGTGCCAGCAGCATATCGGGACAGGGAGCGGAGACCCAGTACTTC. This rearrangement joins TRBV9 to TRBJ2-5; 9 positions agree with TRBD1. Trimming took 4 bases from V and 5 from J; bases not matched to a gene: 9. The germline V gene has CDR1 SGDLS and CDR2 YYNGEE. This CDR3 spans 15 amino acids.

This chain uses TRBV19 with TRBJ2-5, with a tentative D call TRBD2 (6 bases). Trimming took off 6 bases at V and 5 bases at J, with 16 bases between the two ends. Germline assignment: CDR1 LNHDA and CDR2 SQIVND (reference sequence). The CDR3 is made up of 14 amino acids. The CDR3 DNA reads as TGTGCCAGTAGGTCTGGAGGCCGGGGGGAGACCCAGTACTTC. Its protein product is CASRSGGRGETQYF.

The chain uses TRBV4-3 and TRBJ1-2; D uncertain. Trimming removed 2 bases at V and 4 bases at J, with 20 bases between. The CDR3 totals 17 residues. The germline V gene has CDR1 LGHNA and CDR2 YSLEER. CDR3 sequence: CASSQQSPGKWVYGYTF. The CDR3 nucleotides are TGCGCCAGCAGCCAACAGTCTCCGGGGAAGTGGGTCTATGGCTACACCTTC.

V is TRBV30 and J is TRBJ2-5; 7 nucleotides match TRBD1. Germline V gene lookup returns CDR1 GTSNPN and CDR2 SVGIG (reference sequence). This CDR3 region has 13 residues. The J segment lost 5 bases and the V segment lost 6 bases, leaving 9 bases of the junction unmatched. This chain's CDR3 is CACLGQVGETQYF. The CDR3 DNA follows: TGTGCCTGCCTCGGACAGGTGGGGGAGACCCAGTACTTC.

The J gene is TRBJ1-5, the V gene TRBV4-1, with D possibly being TRBD1 (5 bases). This CDR3 has 14 residues. V gave up 4 bases and J gave up 11 bases, with 18 bases separating them. The germline V gene encodes CDR1 MGHRA and CDR2 YSYEKL. The CDR3 protein is CASSPPSLREAQHF. The DNA of the CDR3 is TGCGCCAGCAGCCCGCCGAGCCTCAGGGAGGCCCAGCATTTT.

The chain joins TRBV5-1 to TRBJ2-5; a possible D gene is TRBD1 (6 bases). Deletions cut 4 bases from V and 5 bases from J, with 15 bases between. This CDR3 comprises 14 residues. From germline, CDR1 is SGHRS and CDR2 YFSETQ. The DNA for the CDR3 is TGCGCCAGCAGCCCGGGGAAGGGGGTTGAGACCCAGTACTTC. Residues: CASSPGKGVETQYF.

The sample holds one count of this clone. The chain combines TRBV4-3 with TRBJ2-5; D is uncertain. Trimming removed 1 base at V and 7 bases at J, with 13 bases between. The CDR3 loop spans 14 amino acids. Germline CDR1 is LGHNA and CDR2 is YSLEER. CDR3 sequence (DNA): TGCGCCAGCAGCCAAGGATTTGGCGGCGTGACCCAGTACTTC. This gives the protein CASSQGFGGVTQYF.

This chain links TRBV6-6 with TRBJ1-2; D may be TRBD1 (5 bases). Per germline, CDR1 MNHNY and CDR2 SVGAGI (reference sequence). The CDR3 runs 12 residues. Trimming took 6 bases from V and 4 from J, leaving 9 bases between them. CDR3 loop: CASRQALYGYTF. CDR3 bases: TGTGCCAGCAGACAGGCGCTCTATGGCTACACCTTC.

This clone has just a few counts. CDR3 amino acids: CSVGTEETQYF. The CDR3 DNA is TGCAGTGTAGGGACCGAAGAGACCCAGTACTTC. The rearrangement links TRBV20-1 to TRBJ2-5, with D perhaps TRBD1 or TRBD2 (5 bases each). Germline loops: CDR1 DFQATT, CDR2 SNEGSKA (reference sequence). V was trimmed by 7 bases and J by 3 bases, leaving 9 bases between them. The CDR3 covers 11 residues.